This TCR beta chain was captured in a study of T cells in Graves' hyperthyroidism and ophthalmopathy. The CDR3 totals 11 residues. Germline lookup yields CDR1 SGHRS and CDR2 YFSETQ. J lost 11 bases, V lost 4 bases, and 1 base had no gene match. Reasons for excluding patients were uncontrolled infection, other autoimmune disease, pregnancy or lactation. Using RNA transcripts as the source, TCR beta CDR3 regions were amplified. HTBI primers were the set used in a first-round RT-PCR of the TCR CDR3. TCRdb re-analysed the multiplex PCR reads in MiXCR, keeping a single row per CDR3 protein. Here the sample spans roughly 750,000 distinct CDR3 sequences, less than 20% being singletons. There are a few counts of this clonotype.

This TCR came from a man aged 18 to 30 with Graves' hyperthyroidism. The chain recombines TRBV5-1 with TRBJ2-1; TRBD2 matches at 9 bases. Source material: blood. This CDR3 reads CASSGTSQQFF. The CDR3 DNA is TGCGCCAGCAGCGGGACTAGCCAGCAGTTCTTC.